The entry that follows covers one T cell receptor beta chain sequence. The antigen remains unidentified. This record belongs to a study of cytomegalovirus exposure and HLA in healthy donors. Whole-study context: An analysis done earlier identified approximately 120 million unique TCR beta sequences from about 179 million T cells. General observations from the study: Later analysis showed most CMV-associated TCR beta chains appearing HLA-restricted. Most TCR sequences were rare, but some public TCRs occurred in many donors.

CDR1 is SGHDT and CDR2 is YYEEEE in the germline V gene. The J segment lost 0 bases and the V segment lost 4 bases, leaving 8 bases of the junction unmatched. This CDR3 region has 17 residues. The PCR ran on 60 Vbeta and 13 Jbeta primers. In the authors' methods: Approximately 12 million of the about 80 million unique TCR beta chains counted in a later analysis were shared. Assay: immunoSEQ multiplex PCR; the TCRdb copy retains only in-frame clones and omits some. V and J calls and clone size are copied from that table; D and trimming were computed from the DNA. This table lists tens of thousands of clones.

The sequence was collected from a woman aged 55-70 years in good health and CMV-seronegative. The sample taken for sequencing was PBMCs. The V and J genes are TRBV5-6 and TRBJ2-3, with 10 bases lining up with TRBD2. Here the CDR3 DNA reads TGTGCCAGCAGCCTGCGGACTAGCGGCTCTAGCACAGATACGCAGTATTTT. As protein: CASSLRTSGSSTDTQYF.